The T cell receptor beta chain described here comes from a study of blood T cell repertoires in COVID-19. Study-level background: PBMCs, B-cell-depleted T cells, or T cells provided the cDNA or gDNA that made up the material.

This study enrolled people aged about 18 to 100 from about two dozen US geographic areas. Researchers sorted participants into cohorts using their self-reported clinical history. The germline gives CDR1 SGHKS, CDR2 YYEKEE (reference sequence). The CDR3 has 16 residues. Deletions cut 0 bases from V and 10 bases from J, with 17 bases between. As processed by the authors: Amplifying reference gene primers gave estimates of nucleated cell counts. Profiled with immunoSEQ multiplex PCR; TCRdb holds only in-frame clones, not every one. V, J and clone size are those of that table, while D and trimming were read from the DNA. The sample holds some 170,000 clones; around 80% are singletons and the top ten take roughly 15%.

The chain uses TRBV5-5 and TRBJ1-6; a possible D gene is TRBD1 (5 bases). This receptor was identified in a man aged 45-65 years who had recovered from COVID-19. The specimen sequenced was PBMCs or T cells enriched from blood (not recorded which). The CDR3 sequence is CASSLAQTGANSPLHF. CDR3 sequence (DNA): TGTGCCAGCAGCTTGGCACAGACTGGGGCGAACTCACCCCTCCACTTT.